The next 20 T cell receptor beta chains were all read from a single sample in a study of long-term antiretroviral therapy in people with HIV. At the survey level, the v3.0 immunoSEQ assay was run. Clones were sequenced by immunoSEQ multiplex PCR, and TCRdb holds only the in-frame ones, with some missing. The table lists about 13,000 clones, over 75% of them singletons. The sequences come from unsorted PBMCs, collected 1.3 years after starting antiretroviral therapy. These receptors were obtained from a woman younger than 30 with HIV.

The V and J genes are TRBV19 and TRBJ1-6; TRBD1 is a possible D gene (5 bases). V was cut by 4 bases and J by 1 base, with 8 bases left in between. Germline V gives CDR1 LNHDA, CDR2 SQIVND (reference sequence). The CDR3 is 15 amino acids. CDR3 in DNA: TGTGCCAGTAGTAGCACAGGTTCCTATAATTCACCCCTCCACTTT. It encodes CASSSTGSYNSPLHF.

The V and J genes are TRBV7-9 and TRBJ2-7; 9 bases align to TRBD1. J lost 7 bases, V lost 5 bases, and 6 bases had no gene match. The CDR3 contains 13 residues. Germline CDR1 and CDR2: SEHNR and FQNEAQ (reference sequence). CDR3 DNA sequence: TGTGCCAGCAGCCCGGGACAGGGTGTAGAGCAGTACTTC. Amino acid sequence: CASSPGQGVEQYF.

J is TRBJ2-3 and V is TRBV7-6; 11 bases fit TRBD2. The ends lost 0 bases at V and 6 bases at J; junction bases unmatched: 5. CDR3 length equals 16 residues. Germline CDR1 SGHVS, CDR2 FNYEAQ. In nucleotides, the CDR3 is TGTGCCAGCAGCTTAGCTAGCGGGGGGGCCACCGATACGCAGTATTTT. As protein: CASSLASGGATDTQYF.

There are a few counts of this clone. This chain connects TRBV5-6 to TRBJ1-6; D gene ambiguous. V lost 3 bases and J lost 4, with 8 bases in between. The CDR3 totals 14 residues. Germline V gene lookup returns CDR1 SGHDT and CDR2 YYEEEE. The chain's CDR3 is CASSSVEYNSPLHF. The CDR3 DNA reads TGTGCCAGCAGCTCCGTCGAATATAATTCACCCCTCCACTTT.

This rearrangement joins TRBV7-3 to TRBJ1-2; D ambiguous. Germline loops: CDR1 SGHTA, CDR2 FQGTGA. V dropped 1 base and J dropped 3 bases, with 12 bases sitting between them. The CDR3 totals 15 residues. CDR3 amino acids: CASSLSGGRDYGYTF. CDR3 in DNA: TGTGCCAGCAGCTTAAGTGGAGGACGAGACTATGGCTACACCTTC.

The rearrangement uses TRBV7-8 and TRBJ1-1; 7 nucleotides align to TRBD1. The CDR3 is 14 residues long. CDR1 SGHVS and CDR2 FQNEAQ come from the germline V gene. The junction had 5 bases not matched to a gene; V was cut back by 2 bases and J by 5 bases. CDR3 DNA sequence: TGTGCCAGCAGCTTACAGGGGGAAAGGACTGAAGCTTTCTTT. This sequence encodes CASSLQGERTEAFF.

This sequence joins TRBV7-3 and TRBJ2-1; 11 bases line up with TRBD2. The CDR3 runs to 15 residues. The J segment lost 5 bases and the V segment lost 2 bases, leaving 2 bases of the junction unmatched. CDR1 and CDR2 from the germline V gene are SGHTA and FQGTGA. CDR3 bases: TGTGCCAGCAGCTTAGGGACTAGCGGAAACAATGAGCAGTTCTTC. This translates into CASSLGTSGNNEQFF.

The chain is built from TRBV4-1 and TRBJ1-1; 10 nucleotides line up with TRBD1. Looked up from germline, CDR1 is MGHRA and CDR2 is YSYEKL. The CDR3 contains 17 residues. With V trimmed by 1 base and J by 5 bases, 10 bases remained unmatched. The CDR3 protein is CASSQVPGQGRWTEAFF. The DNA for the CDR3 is TGCGCCAGCAGCCAAGTCCCGGGACAGGGGCGGTGGACTGAAGCTTTCTTT.

The CDR3 is CASSLLLQGTGDHEQYF. The CDR3 nucleotides are TGTGCCAGCAGTTTACTTCTCCAAGGGACAGGGGATCACGAGCAGTACTTC. The chain is built from TRBV28 and TRBJ2-7, with 10 bases aligning to TRBD1. After removal of 2 bases from V and 5 bases from J, the junction contained 12 bases not matched to a gene. CDR1 MDHEN and CDR2 SYDVKM come from the germline V gene. This CDR3 spans 17 amino acids.

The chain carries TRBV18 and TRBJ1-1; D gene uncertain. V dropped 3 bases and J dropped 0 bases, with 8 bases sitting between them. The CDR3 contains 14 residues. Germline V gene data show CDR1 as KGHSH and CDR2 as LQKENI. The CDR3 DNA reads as TGTGCCAGCTCACCCGCGGGGTTGAACACTGAAGCTTTCTTT. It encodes CASSPAGLNTEAFF.

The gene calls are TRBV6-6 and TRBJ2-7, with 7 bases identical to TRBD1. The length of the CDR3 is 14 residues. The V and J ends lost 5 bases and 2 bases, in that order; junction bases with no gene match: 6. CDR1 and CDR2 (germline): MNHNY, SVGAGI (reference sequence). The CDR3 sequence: CASSPTDRAYEQYF. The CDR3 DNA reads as TGTGCCAGCAGTCCCACTGACAGGGCCTACGAGCAGTACTTC.

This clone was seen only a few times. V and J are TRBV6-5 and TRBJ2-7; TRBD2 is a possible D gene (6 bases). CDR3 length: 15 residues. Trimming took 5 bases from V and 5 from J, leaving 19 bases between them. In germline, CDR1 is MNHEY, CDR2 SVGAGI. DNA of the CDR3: TGTGCCAGCAGTAGAGTCGGAGGGACCGTCAACGAGCAGTACTTC. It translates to CASSRVGGTVNEQYF.

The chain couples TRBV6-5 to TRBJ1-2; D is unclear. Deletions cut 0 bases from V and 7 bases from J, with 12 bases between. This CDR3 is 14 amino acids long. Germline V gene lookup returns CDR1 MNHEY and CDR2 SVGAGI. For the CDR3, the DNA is TGTGCCAGCAGTTACTCTACGGGAGAGGGTGGCTACACCTTC. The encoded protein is CASSYSTGEGGYTF.

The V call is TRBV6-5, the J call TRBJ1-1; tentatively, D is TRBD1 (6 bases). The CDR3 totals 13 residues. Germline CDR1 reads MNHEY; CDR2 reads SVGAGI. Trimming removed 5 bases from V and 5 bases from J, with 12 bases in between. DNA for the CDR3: TGTGCCAGCAGTAGATACAGGGATACTGAAGCTTTCTTT. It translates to CASSRYRDTEAFF.

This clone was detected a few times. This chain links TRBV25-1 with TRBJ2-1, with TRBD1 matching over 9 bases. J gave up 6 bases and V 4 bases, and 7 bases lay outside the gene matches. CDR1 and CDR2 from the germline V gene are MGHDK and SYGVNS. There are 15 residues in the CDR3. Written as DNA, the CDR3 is TGTGCCAGCAGTGCAGCCGGGACAGGGCTCAATGAGCAGTTCTTC. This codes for CASSAAGTGLNEQFF.

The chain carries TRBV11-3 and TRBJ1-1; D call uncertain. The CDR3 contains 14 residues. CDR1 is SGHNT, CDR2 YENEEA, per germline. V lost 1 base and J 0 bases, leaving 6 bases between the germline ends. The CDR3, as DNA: TGTGCCAGCAGCTTAGCCGGGGTGAACACTGAAGCTTTCTTT. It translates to CASSLAGVNTEAFF.

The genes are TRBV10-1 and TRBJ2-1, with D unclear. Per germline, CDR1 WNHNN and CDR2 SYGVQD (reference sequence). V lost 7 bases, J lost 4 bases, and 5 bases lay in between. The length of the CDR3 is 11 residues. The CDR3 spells CASMRYNEQFF. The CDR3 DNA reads TGCGCCAGCATGAGATACAATGAGCAGTTCTTC.

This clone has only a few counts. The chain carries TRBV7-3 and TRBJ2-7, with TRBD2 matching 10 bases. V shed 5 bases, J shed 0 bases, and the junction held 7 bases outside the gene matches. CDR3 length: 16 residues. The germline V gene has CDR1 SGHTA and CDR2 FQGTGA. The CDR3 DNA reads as TGTGCCAGCAGCCCAGATAGCGGGGGGCCCTCCTACGAGCAGTACTTC. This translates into CASSPDSGGPSYEQYF.

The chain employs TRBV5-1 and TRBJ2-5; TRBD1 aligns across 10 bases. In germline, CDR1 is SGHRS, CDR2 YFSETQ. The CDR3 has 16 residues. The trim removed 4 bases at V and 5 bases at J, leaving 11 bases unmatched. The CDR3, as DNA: TGCGCCAGCAGCAAACTCGGACAGGGGGTTTCGGAGACCCAGTACTTC. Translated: CASSKLGQGVSETQYF.

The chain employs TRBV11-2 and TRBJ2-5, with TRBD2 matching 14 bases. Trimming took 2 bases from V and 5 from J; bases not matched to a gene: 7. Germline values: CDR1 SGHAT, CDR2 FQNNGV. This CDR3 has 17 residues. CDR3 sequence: CASSLLGLAGVAETQYF. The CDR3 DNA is TGTGCCAGCAGCTTACTGGGACTAGCGGGAGTTGCCGAGACCCAGTACTTC.